Presented here are 3 T cell receptor beta chains from one specimen sequenced in a study of tissue T cells after allogeneic stem cell transplantation. Indicated time point: mouse harvest day 7 after allogeneic transplant. Tail vein injection delivered 10^7 T-cell-depleted bone marrow cells and 10^6 splenic CD5+ T cells. TCRdb's table, derived via immunoSEQ multiplex PCR, lists solely in-frame clones and lacks some. The sample lists about 7,800 clones; under 50% were seen once. The specimen was gut tissue. The receptors originated from a female BALB/c mouse given C57BL/6 T cells with graft-versus-host disease after an allogeneic hematopoietic cell transplant.

This clone is medium-sized in the sample. Gene names denote mouse genes. The read falls 1 residue short of the CDR3 end, and the missing part is taken from the germline J gene. The chain recombines TRBV5 with TRBJ1-1; TRBD1 agrees at 9 bases. This CDR3 contains 15 residues. The germline gives CDR1 LGHNA, CDR2 YNLKQL (reference sequence). The V segment lost 4 bases and the J segment 1 base; nucleotides outside the gene matches: 4. The CDR3 spells CASSPGQGGNTEVFF. The sequenced CDR3 bases are TGTGCCAGCAGCCCGGGACAGGGAGGGAACACAGAAGTCTTC.

Comments on this clone: Here the gene names and germline are mouse. The sequenced CDR3 bases are TGTGCCAGCAGCAGACAGGGGGTGGGCACCCAGTAC. Translating gives CASSRQGVGTQY. The full CDR3 reads CASSRQGVGTQYF. The chain carries TRBV4 and TRBJ2-5, with 9 nucleotides matching TRBD1. From the germline J gene comes the end of the CDR3, since the read stops 1 residue before it. The CDR3 contains 13 residues. Germline CDR1 and CDR2: LGHDT and YNNKQL (reference sequence). V gave up 5 bases and J gave up 8 bases; unmatched junction bases: 5.

In its sample, this clone was seen a few times. Gene names refer to mouse genes. Read coverage stops 1 residue before the CDR3 terminus; the germline J gene supplies the remainder. The gene calls are TRBV15 and TRBJ1-3; 7 bases agree with TRBD1. The CDR3 has 15 amino acids. Germline-derived CDR1 and CDR2 are SGHND and FRSKSL. V was pared by 3 bases and J by 0 bases, with 2 bases of the junction left unmatched. The chain's CDR3 is CASSLGQNSGNTLYF. The DNA read from the CDR3 is TGTGCCAGCAGTTTGGGACAGAATTCTGGAAATACGCTCTAT.